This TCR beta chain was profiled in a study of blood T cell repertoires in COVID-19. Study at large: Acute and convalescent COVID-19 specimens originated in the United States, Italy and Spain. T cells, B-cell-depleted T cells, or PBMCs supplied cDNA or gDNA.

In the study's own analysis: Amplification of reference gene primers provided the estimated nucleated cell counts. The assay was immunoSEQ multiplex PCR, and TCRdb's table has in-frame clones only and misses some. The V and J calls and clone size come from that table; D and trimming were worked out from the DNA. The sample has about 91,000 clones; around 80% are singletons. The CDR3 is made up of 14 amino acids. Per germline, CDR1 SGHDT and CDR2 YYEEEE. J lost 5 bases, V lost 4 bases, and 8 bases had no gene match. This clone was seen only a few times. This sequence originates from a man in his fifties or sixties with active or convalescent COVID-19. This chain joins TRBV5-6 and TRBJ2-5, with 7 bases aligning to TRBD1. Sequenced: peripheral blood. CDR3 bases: TGTGCCAGCAGCAGGGGGCGGGCTGGGGAGACCCAGTACTTC. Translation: CASSRGRAGETQYF.